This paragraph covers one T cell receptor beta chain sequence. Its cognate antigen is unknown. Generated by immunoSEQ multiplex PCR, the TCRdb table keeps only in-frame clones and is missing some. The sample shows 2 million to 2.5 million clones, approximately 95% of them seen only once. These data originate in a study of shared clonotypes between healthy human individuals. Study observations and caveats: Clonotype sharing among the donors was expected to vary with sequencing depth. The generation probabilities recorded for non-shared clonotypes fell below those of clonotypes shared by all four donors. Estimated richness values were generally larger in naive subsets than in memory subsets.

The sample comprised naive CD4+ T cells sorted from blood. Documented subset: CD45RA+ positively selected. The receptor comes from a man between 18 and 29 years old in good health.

Written as DNA, the CDR3 is TGTGCCAGCAGCTTAGGGGCTAGCGGGACTGGTGGGGAGCTGTTTTTT. Its translation: CASSLGASGTGGELFF. The rearrangement links TRBV7-6 to TRBJ2-2, with 9 positions matching TRBD2. The CDR3 is 16 amino acids. Germline V lookup: CDR1 SGHVS, CDR2 FNYEAQ. J was trimmed by 8 bases and V by 1 base; bases with no gene match: 8. The whole variable domain, remainder taken from reference TRBV7-6 and TRBJ2-2, is GAGVSQSPRYKVTKRGQDVALRCDPISGHVSLYWYRQALGQGPEFLTYFNYEAQQDKSGLPNDRFSAERPEGSISTLTIQRTEQRDSAMYRCASSLGASGTGGELFFGEGSRLTVL.